The present T cell receptor beta chain was sequenced within a study of cytomegalovirus exposure and HLA in healthy donors. Study-level points and caveats: Many donors shared some public TCRs, even though most TCR sequences were rare.

Primers for the PCR totalled 60 Vbeta and 13 Jbeta. Sequencing was performed with immunoSEQ multiplex PCR; in TCRdb, only in-frame clones are kept and a portion is missing. This sample has some 120,000 clones; 65% to 80% occur once, and the top ten carry approximately 5.5%. This clone was picked up a small number of times. Its antigen is undetermined. Although they were nominally healthy when sampled, donors likely had unrecorded immune exposures. Germline loops: CDR1 SGDLS, CDR2 YYNGEE. The CDR3 totals 15 residues. V was pared by 3 bases and J by 0 bases, with 10 bases between. The specimen sequenced was PBMCs. The clonotype comes from a man younger than 30 in good health and CMV-seropositive. This rearrangement joins TRBV9 to TRBJ1-3, with D perhaps TRBD1 (5 bases). The CDR3 sequence: CASSEDISSGNTIYF. The CDR3 coding sequence is TGTGCCAGCAGCGAGGACATTAGCTCTGGAAACACCATATATTTT.